This T cell receptor beta chain is drawn from a study of OX40 agonist ivuxolimab in advanced cancers. Here immunoSEQ multiplex PCR was the method, and the copy in TCRdb shows in-frame clones only, minus some. The sample yields more than 45,000 clones, about 82% seen once. Germline V CDR1 and CDR2: SGDLS, YYNGEE. V was pared by 7 bases and J by 4 bases, with 4 bases of the junction left unmatched. The CDR3 covers 13 residues. This receptor was obtained from an adult with an advanced solid tumor such as melanoma, head and neck, liver or kidney cancer. The chain uses TRBV9 and TRBJ2-5; 10 bases align to TRBD1. Specimen: CD4+ or CD8+ T cells sorted from blood, collected in a trial of the OX40 agonist ivuxolimab. CDR3 residues: CASADRGLETQYF. CDR3 coding DNA: TGTGCCAGCGCAGACAGGGGGCTAGAGACCCAGTACTTC.